Given below is one TCR beta chain in context. Its antigen specificity is not known. No per-base quality is available; no much larger clone lies one base away. Preparation of the library involved the immunoSEQ multiplex PCR assay. In the source study's methods: To diagnose cytomegalovirus status from the catalog of TCR beta chain sequences, a statistical classification framework was built. The table was pulled from immuneACCESS by TCRdb, which kept in-frame rearrangements only. Such tables lose some clones; where checked, under half of the loss comes from unresolved V genes, and the rest has no known cause. V and J calls and clone size follow that table, whereas D and trimming were derived from the DNA. The sample includes 140,000 or so clones, with roughly nine tenths observed a single time. 9% of the sample is held by the ten biggest clonotypes. Separate from the approximately 670-subject first cohort, the validation cohort of around 130 subjects was the group to which the donors belonged.

The data stem from a study of cytomegalovirus exposure and HLA in healthy donors (dated by TCRdb to about 2017). Regarding the complete study: According to a later analysis, the 120 or so validation repertoires were produced on the same platform as the roughly 600 repertoires of the first cohort. The study was designed to test whether signatures of past pathogen exposure could be identified by cataloging public T cell receptors. A separate validation cohort of more than 100 different subjects was used in addition to the approximately 670-subject first cohort. To predict cytomegalovirus infection status, the study combined high-throughput TCR immunosequencing, statistical association of individual TCRs with disease status, and machine learning.

Broad study findings and their caveats: In vitro tests confirmed that three of the cytomegalovirus-associated TCR beta chains recognize cytomegalovirus antigens. In a later analysis, TCRs clustered in the first cohort were found to also tend to co-occur in the approximately 110 validation repertoires, with 85% to 95% of cluster scores above 0. The authors suggested that the approach could potentially be extended to other disease states and immunological phenotypes. Cytomegalovirus status was reported to be diagnosed by the classifier with high specificity and sensitivity in both the original and validation cohorts. The study gave a list of under 200 TCR beta chains associated with cytomegalovirus. Across donors, most TCR sequences were observed very rarely, whereas some public TCRs were present in many individuals. A later analysis lacked HLA typing for the validation cohort, so it scored co-occurrence in that cohort across all 110 or so repertoires.

Sequences MNHEY (CDR1) and SVGAGI (CDR2) are obtained from the germline V gene. From the cysteine up to the phenylalanine, the CDR3 has a length of 15 residues. Here the CDR3 DNA is all that survives: 45 bases in frame from base 1. Relative to germline, V is missing 0 bases and J is missing 3 bases, with 2 bases of the junction outside any gene match. This receptor was taken from a woman aged 18-29 years in good health and CMV-seropositive. The material sequenced was PBMCs. In this chain, TRBV6-5 is recombined with TRBJ1-5, and 7 junctional nucleotides match TRBD1. The CDR3 protein: CASSYSTGINQPQHF. The nucleotide sequence is given as TGTGCCAGCAGTTACTCGACAGGGATCAATCAGCCCCAGCATTTT.